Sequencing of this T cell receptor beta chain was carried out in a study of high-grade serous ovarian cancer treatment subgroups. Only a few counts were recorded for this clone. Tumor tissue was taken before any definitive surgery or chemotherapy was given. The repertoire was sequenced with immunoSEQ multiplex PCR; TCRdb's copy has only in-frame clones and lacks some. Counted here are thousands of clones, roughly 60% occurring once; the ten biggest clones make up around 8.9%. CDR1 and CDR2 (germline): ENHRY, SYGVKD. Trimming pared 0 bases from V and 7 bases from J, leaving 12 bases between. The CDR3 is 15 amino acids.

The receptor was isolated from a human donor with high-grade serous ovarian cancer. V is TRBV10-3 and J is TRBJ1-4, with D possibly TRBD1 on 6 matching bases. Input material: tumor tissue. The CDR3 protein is CAISESIGGGEKLFF. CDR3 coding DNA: TGTGCCATCAGTGAGTCGATCGGGGGCGGTGAAAAACTGTTTTTT.